This T cell receptor beta chain was profiled in a study of blood T cell repertoires in COVID-19. On the study more broadly: COVID-19 samples from acute and convalescent phases originated in the United States, Italy and Spain. Sample material is recorded as cDNA or gDNA derived from T cells, B-cell-depleted T cells, or PBMCs.

Germline V lookup: CDR1 GTSNPN, CDR2 SVGIG (reference sequence). The V and J ends lost 5 bases and 5 bases respectively, with 12 bases between them. There are 12 residues in the CDR3. To note about this clone: Different DNA sequences within this sample yield the same CDR3.

As processed by the authors: The authors estimated nucleated cell counts from reference gene primer amplification. Profiled with immunoSEQ multiplex PCR; TCRdb holds only in-frame clones, not every one. Clone size and V and J calls were adopted from that table, with D and trimming inferred from the DNA. The profile shows roughly 100,000 clones, roughly 76% of them singletons. The clonotype comes from a woman in her seventies with acute or convalescent COVID-19. This rearrangement joins TRBV30 to TRBJ1-1; D may be TRBD1 (5 bases). The sample taken for sequencing was peripheral blood. The CDR3 nucleotides read TGTGCCTGGGGGGTGGGGGGTACTGAAGCTTTCTTT. Its protein is CAWGVGGTEAFF.